These T cell receptor beta chains were read from a single sample in a study of blood T cells in healthy people across ages. TCRdb ran MiXCR on the 5' RACE reads and lists one entry per CDR3 protein. The profile shows about 1,000,000 distinct CDR3 sequences, roughly 45% of them singletons. Sequenced sample: blood. These receptors were obtained from a woman in her sixties or seventies in good health. The CDR3 runs from the conserved cysteine through the conserved F or W. Each record gives: D gene, J gene, V gene, clone size, CDR3 protein, CDR3 DNA. The D gene is left open where the match is weak. Clone size is given for some rows only: seen once, a few or many times, or a class if the clone is expanded.

D gene: -
J gene: TRBJ2-2
V gene: TRBV3-1
clone size: -
CDR3 protein: CASSQYNTGELFF
CDR3 DNA: TGTGCCAGCAGCCAATATAACACCGGGGAGCTGTTTTTT

D gene: -
J gene: TRBJ2-6
V gene: TRBV3-1
clone size: -
CDR3 protein: CASSLLGGVGANVLTF
CDR3 DNA: TGTGCCAGCAGCCTGCTAGGGGGTGTTGGGGCCAACGTCCTGACTTTC

D gene: -
J gene: TRBJ2-1
V gene: TRBV7-9
clone size: -
CDR3 protein: CASSLGLSGSAAYNEQFF
CDR3 DNA: TGTGCCAGCAGCTTAGGCCTAAGTGGGTCGGCGGCCTACAATGAGCAGTTCTTC

D gene: TRBD1
J gene: TRBJ2-5
V gene: TRBV6-1
clone size: -
CDR3 protein: CASSVDRAGKTQYF
CDR3 DNA: TGTGCCAGCAGCGTCGACAGGGCCGGAAAGACCCAGTACTTC

D gene: TRBD2
J gene: TRBJ2-7
V gene: TRBV11-2
clone size: few
CDR3 protein: CASSPPGLAILSSYEQYF
CDR3 DNA: TGTGCCAGCAGCCCCCCGGGACTAGCGATCCTTAGCTCCTACGAGCAGTACTTC

D gene: TRBD1
J gene: TRBJ2-4
V gene: TRBV5-1
clone size: few
CDR3 protein: CASSGTTGGRGNIQYF
CDR3 DNA: TGCGCCAGCAGCGGTACTACAGGGGGCCGGGGTAACATTCAGTACTTC

D gene: -
J gene: TRBJ2-7
V gene: TRBV5-1
clone size: -
CDR3 protein: CASKGMSYEQYF
CDR3 DNA: TGCGCCAGCAAGGGAATGTCCTACGAGCAGTACTTC

D gene: -
J gene: TRBJ2-1
V gene: TRBV13
clone size: few
CDR3 protein: CASSLARHVRQQFF
CDR3 DNA: TGTGCCAGCAGCTTAGCCAGGCATGTAAGGCAGCAGTTCTTC

D gene: -
J gene: TRBJ2-7
V gene: TRBV4-2
clone size: -
CDR3 protein: CASSQRALQAHEQYF
CDR3 DNA: TGTGCCAGCAGCCAACGAGCATTACAGGCCCACGAGCAGTACTTC

D gene: -
J gene: TRBJ2-1
V gene: TRBV6-6
clone size: -
CDR3 protein: CASSYWRGEGDEQFF
CDR3 DNA: TGTGCCAGCAGTTACTGGCGGGGTGAGGGGGATGAGCAGTTCTTC

D gene: TRBD1
J gene: TRBJ1-2
V gene: TRBV29-1
clone size: -
CDR3 protein: CSVDKTGGNYGYTF
CDR3 DNA: TGCAGCGTAGATAAAACAGGGGGCAACTATGGCTACACCTTC

D gene: -
J gene: TRBJ2-7
V gene: TRBV9
clone size: -
CDR3 protein: CASSVEPVSYEQYF
CDR3 DNA: TGTGCCAGCAGCGTAGAGCCAGTATCCTACGAGCAGTACTTC

D gene: TRBD2
J gene: TRBJ2-1
V gene: TRBV5-1
clone size: few
CDR3 protein: CASSVTTGTRVDEQFF
CDR3 DNA: TGCGCCAGCAGCGTCACCACCGGGACTAGAGTCGATGAGCAGTTCTTC

D gene: -
J gene: TRBJ2-1
V gene: TRBV11-2
clone size: few
CDR3 protein: CASSLMSRGASYNEQFF
CDR3 DNA: TGTGCCAGCAGCTTAATGTCCCGGGGGGCCTCCTACAATGAGCAGTTCTTC

D gene: TRBD2
J gene: TRBJ2-1
V gene: TRBV20-1
clone size: many
CDR3 protein: CSAGGLAGGGQFF
CDR3 DNA: TGCAGTGCTGGTGGACTAGCGGGAGGAGGGCAGTTCTTC

D gene: -
J gene: TRBJ2-3
V gene: TRBV6-6
clone size: -
CDR3 protein: CASSATGMTDTQYF
CDR3 DNA: TGTGCCAGCAGCGCCACAGGGATGACAGATACGCAGTATTTT

D gene: -
J gene: TRBJ2-3
V gene: TRBV11-1
clone size: many
CDR3 protein: CASSLKPPNSVDTQYF
CDR3 DNA: TGTGCCAGCAGCTTAAAGCCCCCCAACAGCGTGGATACGCAGTATTTT

D gene: TRBD1
J gene: TRBJ2-7
V gene: TRBV9
clone size: -
CDR3 protein: CASSVAPGGTYNEQYF
CDR3 DNA: TGTGCCAGCAGCGTAGCTCCAGGGGGCACGTACAATGAGCAGTACTTC

D gene: -
J gene: TRBJ2-5
V gene: TRBV29-1
clone size: few
CDR3 protein: CSVEDSRMGVAGREQYF
CDR3 DNA: TGCAGCGTTGAAGATAGCAGAATGGGAGTAGCCGGCCGGGAGCAGTACTTC

D gene: -
J gene: TRBJ2-1
V gene: TRBV20-1
clone size: -
CDR3 protein: CSAQSGASSSYNEQFF
CDR3 DNA: TGCAGTGCTCAGTCGGGGGCCTCTAGCTCCTACAATGAGCAGTTCTTC

D gene: -
J gene: TRBJ2-1
V gene: TRBV9
clone size: -
CDR3 protein: CASSPAGQLYNERFF
CDR3 DNA: TGTGCCAGCAGCCCAGCTGGGCAGCTGTACAATGAGCGGTTCTTC

D gene: -
J gene: TRBJ2-5
V gene: TRBV18
clone size: -
CDR3 protein: CASSPLGQGVEQYF
CDR3 DNA: TGTGCCAGCTCACCACTAGGGCAGGGTGTGGAGCAGTACTTC

D gene: -
J gene: TRBJ2-5
V gene: TRBV20-1
clone size: once
CDR3 protein: CSAESQGRPQETQYF
CDR3 DNA: TGCAGTGCTGAAAGCCAGGGGCGGCCGCAAGAGACCCAGTACTTC

D gene: TRBD1
J gene: TRBJ2-3
V gene: TRBV29-1
clone size: -
CDR3 protein: CSVSTGGTDTQYF
CDR3 DNA: TGCAGCGTTTCTACAGGGGGCACAGATACGCAGTATTTT

D gene: -
J gene: TRBJ2-1
V gene: TRBV5-1
clone size: -
CDR3 protein: CASSLDKGEQFF
CDR3 DNA: TGCGCCAGCAGCTTGGACAAAGGCGAGCAGTTCTTC

D gene: -
J gene: TRBJ2-5
V gene: TRBV9
clone size: few
CDR3 protein: CASSARGGTQETQYF
CDR3 DNA: TGTGCCAGCAGCGCTCGTGGGGGGACCCAAGAGACCCAGTACTTC

D gene: -
J gene: TRBJ2-7
V gene: TRBV20-1
clone size: few
CDR3 protein: CSARDLTPDRRTYEQYF
CDR3 DNA: TGCAGTGCTAGAGATCTGACTCCCGACAGGAGAACCTACGAGCAGTACTTC

D gene: TRBD1
J gene: TRBJ1-2
V gene: TRBV12-3/TRBV12-4
clone size: -
CDR3 protein: CASRPTGVPNYGYTF
CDR3 DNA: TGTGCCAGCAGGCCAACAGGGGTACCTAACTATGGCTACACCTTC

D gene: TRBD1
J gene: TRBJ2-7
V gene: TRBV5-1
clone size: -
CDR3 protein: CASGLTGTGSSYEQYF
CDR3 DNA: TGCGCCAGCGGCTTGACCGGGACAGGGTCCTCCTACGAGCAGTACTTC

D gene: TRBD1
J gene: TRBJ2-7
V gene: TRBV18
clone size: -
CDR3 protein: CASSPNGQGPYEQYF
CDR3 DNA: TGTGCCAGCTCACCCAACGGACAGGGGCCCTACGAGCAGTACTTC

D gene: TRBD2
J gene: TRBJ2-3
V gene: TRBV7-9
clone size: -
CDR3 protein: CASSPGTSGSPDTQYF
CDR3 DNA: TGTGCCAGCAGCCCCGGGACTAGCGGGAGCCCAGATACGCAGTATTTT

D gene: TRBD1
J gene: TRBJ2-7
V gene: TRBV27
clone size: few
CDR3 protein: CASSPGTGYGEQYF
CDR3 DNA: TGTGCCAGCAGTCCCGGGACAGGGTACGGCGAGCAGTACTTC

D gene: TRBD2
J gene: TRBJ2-1
V gene: TRBV12-3/TRBV12-4
clone size: -
CDR3 protein: CASSLGGAGGENEQFF
CDR3 DNA: TGTGCCAGCAGTTTAGGAGGGGCGGGAGGAGAAAATGAGCAGTTCTTC

D gene: -
J gene: TRBJ2-1
V gene: TRBV3-1
clone size: -
CDR3 protein: CASSQGGWGQFF
CDR3 DNA: TGTGCCAGCAGCCAAGGAGGGTGGGGGCAGTTCTTC

D gene: TRBD1
J gene: TRBJ2-4
V gene: TRBV20-1
clone size: -
CDR3 protein: CSALGQGLAKNIQYF
CDR3 DNA: TGCAGTGCCCTAGGACAGGGCCTAGCCAAAAACATTCAGTACTTC

D gene: -
J gene: TRBJ2-5
V gene: TRBV25-1
clone size: -
CDR3 protein: CASSDHAETLSRETQYF
CDR3 DNA: TGTGCCAGCAGCGACCACGCGGAGACACTTTCGCGAGAGACCCAGTACTTC

D gene: -
J gene: TRBJ2-7
V gene: TRBV7-2
clone size: -
CDR3 protein: CASSLALGRYYEQYF
CDR3 DNA: TGTGCCAGCAGCTTAGCGCTGGGAAGATACTACGAGCAGTACTTC

D gene: TRBD2
J gene: TRBJ2-3
V gene: TRBV5-1
clone size: few
CDR3 protein: CASSYGTSGSRDTQYF
CDR3 DNA: TGCGCCAGCAGCTACGGGACTAGCGGGAGCAGAGATACGCAGTATTTT

D gene: -
J gene: TRBJ2-7
V gene: TRBV29-1
clone size: -
CDR3 protein: CSVEDPGRGYEQYF
CDR3 DNA: TGCAGCGTTGAAGACCCCGGACGAGGCTACGAGCAGTACTTC

D gene: -
J gene: TRBJ2-7
V gene: TRBV7-9
clone size: few
CDR3 protein: CASSLGGTPYEQYF
CDR3 DNA: TGTGCCAGCAGCTTAGGAGGCACCCCCTACGAGCAGTACTTC

D gene: TRBD2
J gene: TRBJ2-5
V gene: TRBV7-9
clone size: -
CDR3 protein: CAILPREGTQYF
CDR3 DNA: TGTGCTATCTTGCCGCGGGAGGGGACCCAGTACTTC

D gene: -
J gene: TRBJ2-7
V gene: TRBV20-1
clone size: few
CDR3 protein: CSAGLGVTLSSYEQYF
CDR3 DNA: TGCAGTGCTGGCCTGGGTGTGACCCTCAGCTCCTACGAGCAGTACTTC

D gene: -
J gene: TRBJ2-5
V gene: TRBV29-1
clone size: -
CDR3 protein: CSVERAYQETQYF
CDR3 DNA: TGCAGCGTTGAAAGGGCGTACCAAGAGACCCAGTACTTC

D gene: -
J gene: TRBJ1-2
V gene: TRBV14
clone size: -
CDR3 protein: CASSRGAPLGGGYTF
CDR3 DNA: TGTGCCAGCAGCCGCGGGGCCCCCCTCGGGGGTGGCTACACCTTC

D gene: -
J gene: TRBJ1-6
V gene: TRBV27
clone size: -
CDR3 protein: CASKGGAVSPLHF
CDR3 DNA: TGTGCCAGTAAGGGGGGGGCTGTTTCACCCCTCCACTTT